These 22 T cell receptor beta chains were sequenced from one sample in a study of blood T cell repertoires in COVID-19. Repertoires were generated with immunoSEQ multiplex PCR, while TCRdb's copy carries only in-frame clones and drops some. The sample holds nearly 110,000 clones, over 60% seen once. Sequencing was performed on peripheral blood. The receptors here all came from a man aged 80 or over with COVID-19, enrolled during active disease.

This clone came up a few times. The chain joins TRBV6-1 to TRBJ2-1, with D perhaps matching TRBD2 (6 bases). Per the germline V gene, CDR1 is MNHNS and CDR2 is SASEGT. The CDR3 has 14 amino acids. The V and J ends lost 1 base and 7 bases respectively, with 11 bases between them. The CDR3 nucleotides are TGTGCCAGCAGTGAAGGACTAGTTCATAATGAGCAGTTCTTC. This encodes CASSEGLVHNEQFF.

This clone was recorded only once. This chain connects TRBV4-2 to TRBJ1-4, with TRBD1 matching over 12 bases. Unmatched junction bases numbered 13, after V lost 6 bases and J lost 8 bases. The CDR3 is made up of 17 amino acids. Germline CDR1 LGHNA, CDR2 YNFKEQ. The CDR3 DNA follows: TGTGCCAGCAGTCCGGGACAGGGGGCCGCATTGGGCGAAAAACTGTTTTTT. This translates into CASSPGQGAALGEKLFF.

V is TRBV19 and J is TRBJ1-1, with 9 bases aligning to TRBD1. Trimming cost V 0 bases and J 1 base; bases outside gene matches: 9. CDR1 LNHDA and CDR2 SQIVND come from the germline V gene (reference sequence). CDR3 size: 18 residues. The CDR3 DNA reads TGTGCCAGTAGTATAGATCACCGGGACAGGGCCAAGAACACTGAAGCTTTCTTT. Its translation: CASSIDHRDRAKNTEAFF.

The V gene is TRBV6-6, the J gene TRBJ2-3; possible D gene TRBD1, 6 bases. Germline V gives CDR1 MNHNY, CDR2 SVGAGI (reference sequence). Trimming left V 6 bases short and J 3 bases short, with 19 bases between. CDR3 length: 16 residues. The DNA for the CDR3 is TGTGCCAGCAGCCCCCAAGTGGGACAAAGGACAGATACGCAGTATTTT. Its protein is CASSPQVGQRTDTQYF.

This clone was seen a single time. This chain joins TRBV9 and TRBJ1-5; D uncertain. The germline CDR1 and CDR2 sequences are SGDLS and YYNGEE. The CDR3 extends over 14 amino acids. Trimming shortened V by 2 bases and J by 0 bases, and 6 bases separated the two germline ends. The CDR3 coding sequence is TGTGCCAGCAGCGTCCGGGATAGCAATCAGCCCCAGCATTTT. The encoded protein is CASSVRDSNQPQHF.

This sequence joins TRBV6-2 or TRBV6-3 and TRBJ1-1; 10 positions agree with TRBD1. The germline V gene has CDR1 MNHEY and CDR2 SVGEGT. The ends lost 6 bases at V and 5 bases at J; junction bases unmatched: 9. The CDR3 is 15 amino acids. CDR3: CASSASGDRGTEAFF. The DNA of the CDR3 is TGTGCCAGCAGCGCATCGGGGGACAGGGGTACTGAAGCTTTCTTT.

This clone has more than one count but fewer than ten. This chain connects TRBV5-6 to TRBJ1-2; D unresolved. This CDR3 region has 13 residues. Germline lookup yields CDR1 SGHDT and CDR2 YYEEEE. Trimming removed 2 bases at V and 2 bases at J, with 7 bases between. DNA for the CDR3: TGTGCCAGCAGCTTTGAAGAGAACTATGGCTACACCTTC. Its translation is CASSFEENYGYTF.

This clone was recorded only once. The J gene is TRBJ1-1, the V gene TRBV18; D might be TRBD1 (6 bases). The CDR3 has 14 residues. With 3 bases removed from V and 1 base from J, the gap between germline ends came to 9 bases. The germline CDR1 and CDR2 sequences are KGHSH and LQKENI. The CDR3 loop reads CASSPGHPNTEAFF. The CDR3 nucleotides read TGTGCCAGCTCACCGGGACACCCGAACACTGAAGCTTTCTTT.

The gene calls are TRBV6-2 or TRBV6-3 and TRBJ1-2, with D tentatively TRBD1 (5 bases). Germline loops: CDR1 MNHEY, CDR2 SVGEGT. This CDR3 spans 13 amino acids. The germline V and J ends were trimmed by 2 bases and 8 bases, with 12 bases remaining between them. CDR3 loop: CASSYQGRVGYTF. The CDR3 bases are TGTGCCAGCAGTTACCAGGGAAGGGTCGGCTACACCTTC.

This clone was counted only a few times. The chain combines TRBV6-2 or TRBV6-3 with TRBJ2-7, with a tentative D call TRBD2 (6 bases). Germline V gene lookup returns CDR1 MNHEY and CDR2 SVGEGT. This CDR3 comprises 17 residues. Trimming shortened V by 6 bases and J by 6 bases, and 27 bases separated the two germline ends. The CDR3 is CASSNPPWREWNAEQYF. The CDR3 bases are TGTGCCAGCAGCAACCCCCCCTGGAGGGAGTGGAACGCCGAGCAGTACTTC.

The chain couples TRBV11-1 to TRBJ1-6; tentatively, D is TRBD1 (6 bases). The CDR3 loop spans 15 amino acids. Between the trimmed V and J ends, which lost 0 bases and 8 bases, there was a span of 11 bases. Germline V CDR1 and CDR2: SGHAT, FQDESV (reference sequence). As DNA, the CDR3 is TGTGCCAGCAGCTTAGCGCCAGGGGATTATTCACCCCTCCACTTT. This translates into CASSLAPGDYSPLHF.

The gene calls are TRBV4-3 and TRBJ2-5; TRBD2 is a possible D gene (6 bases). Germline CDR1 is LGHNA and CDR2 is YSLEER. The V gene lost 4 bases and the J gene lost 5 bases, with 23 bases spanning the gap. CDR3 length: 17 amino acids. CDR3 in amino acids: CASSPLPPGAEGETQYF. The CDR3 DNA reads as TGCGCCAGCAGCCCCCTTCCCCCGGGAGCCGAGGGGGAGACCCAGTACTTC.

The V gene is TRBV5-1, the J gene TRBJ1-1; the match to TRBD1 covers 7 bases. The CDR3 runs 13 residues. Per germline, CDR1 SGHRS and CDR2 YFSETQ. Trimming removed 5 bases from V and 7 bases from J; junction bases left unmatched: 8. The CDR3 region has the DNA TGCGCCAGCAGACACGGGACAGCTCTTGAAGCTTTCTTT. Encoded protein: CASRHGTALEAFF. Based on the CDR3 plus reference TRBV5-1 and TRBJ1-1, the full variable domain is KAGVTQTPRYLIKTRGQQVTLSCSPISGHRSVSWYQQTPGQGLQFLFEYFSETQRNKGNFPGRFSGRQFSNSRSEMNVSTLELGDSALYLCASRHGTALEAFFGQGTRLTVV.

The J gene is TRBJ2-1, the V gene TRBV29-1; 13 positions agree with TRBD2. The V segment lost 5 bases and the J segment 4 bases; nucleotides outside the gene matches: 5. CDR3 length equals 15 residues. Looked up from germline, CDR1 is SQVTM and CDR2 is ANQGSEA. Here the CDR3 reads CSVLGLAGHYNEQFF. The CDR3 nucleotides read TGCAGCGTTTTGGGACTAGCGGGACATTACAATGAGCAGTTCTTC.

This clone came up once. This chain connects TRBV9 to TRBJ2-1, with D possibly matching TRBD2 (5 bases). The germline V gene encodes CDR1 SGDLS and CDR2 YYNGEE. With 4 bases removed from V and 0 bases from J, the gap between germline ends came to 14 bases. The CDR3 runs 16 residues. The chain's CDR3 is CASSFSGASSYNEQFF. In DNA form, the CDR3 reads TGTGCCAGCAGCTTCAGCGGAGCGAGCTCCTACAATGAGCAGTTCTTC.

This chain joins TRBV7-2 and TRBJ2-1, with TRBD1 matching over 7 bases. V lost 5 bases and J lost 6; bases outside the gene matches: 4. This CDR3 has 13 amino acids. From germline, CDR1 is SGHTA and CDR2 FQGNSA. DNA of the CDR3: TGTGCCAGCAGCGCCTACAGGGGCAATGAGCAGTTCTTC. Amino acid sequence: CASSAYRGNEQFF.

The chain's CDR3 is CASSFRRTGERETQYF. The DNA of the CDR3 is TGTGCCAGCAGTTTCCGCCGGACAGGGGAACGAGAGACCCAGTACTTC. The chain combines TRBV6-2 or TRBV6-3 with TRBJ2-5; 9 positions match TRBD1. CDR1 and CDR2 (germline): MNHEY, SVGEGT. Trimming removed 4 bases from V and 4 bases from J; junction bases left unmatched: 10. This CDR3 is 16 amino acids long.

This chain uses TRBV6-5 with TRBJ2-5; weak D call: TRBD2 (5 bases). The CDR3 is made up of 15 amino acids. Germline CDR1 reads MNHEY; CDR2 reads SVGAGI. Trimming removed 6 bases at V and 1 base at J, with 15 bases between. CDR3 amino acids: CASRRLSGGQETQYF. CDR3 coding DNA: TGTGCCAGCAGGCGCCTGTCAGGAGGCCAAGAGACCCAGTACTTC.

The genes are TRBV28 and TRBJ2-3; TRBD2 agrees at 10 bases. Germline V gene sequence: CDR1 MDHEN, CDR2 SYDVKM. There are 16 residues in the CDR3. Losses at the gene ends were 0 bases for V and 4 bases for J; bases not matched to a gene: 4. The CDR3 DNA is TGTGCCAGCAGTTTATGGGCTAGCGGGAGTCCAGATACGCAGTATTTT. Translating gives CASSLWASGSPDTQYF. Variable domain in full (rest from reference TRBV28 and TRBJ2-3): DVKVTQSSRYLVKRTGEKVFLECVQDMDHENMFWYRQDPGLGLRLIYFSYDVKMKEKGDIPEGYSVSREKKERFSLILESASTNQTSMYLCASSLWASGSPDTQYFGPGTRLTVL.

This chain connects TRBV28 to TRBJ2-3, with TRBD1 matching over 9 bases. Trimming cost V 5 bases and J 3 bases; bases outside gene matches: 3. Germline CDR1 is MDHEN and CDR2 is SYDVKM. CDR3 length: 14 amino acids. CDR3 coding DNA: TGTGCCAGCAGTACCGGACAGGGGACAGATACGCAGTATTTT. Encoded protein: CASSTGQGTDTQYF.

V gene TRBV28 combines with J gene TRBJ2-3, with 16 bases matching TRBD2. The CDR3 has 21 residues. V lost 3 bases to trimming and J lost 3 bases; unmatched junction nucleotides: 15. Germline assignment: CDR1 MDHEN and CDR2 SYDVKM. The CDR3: CASSFPRDLGLAGGMTDTQYF. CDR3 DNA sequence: TGTGCCAGCAGTTTCCCTCGGGACTTGGGACTAGCGGGAGGGATGACAGATACGCAGTATTTT.

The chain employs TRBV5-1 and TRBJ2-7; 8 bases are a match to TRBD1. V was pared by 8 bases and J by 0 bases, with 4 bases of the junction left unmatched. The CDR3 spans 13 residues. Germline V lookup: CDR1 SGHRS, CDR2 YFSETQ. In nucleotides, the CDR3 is TGCGCCAGTTCGGACAGGGCCTCCTACGAGCAGTACTTC. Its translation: CASSDRASYEQYF.